Sequencing of this T cell receptor beta chain was carried out in a study of blood T cell repertoires in COVID-19. Study as a whole: The origin of the acute and convalescent COVID-19 samples was the United States, Italy and Spain. PBMCs, B-cell-depleted T cells, or T cells provided the cDNA or gDNA that made up the material.

In the original analysis: Amplification of reference gene primers provided the estimated nucleated cell counts. Repertoires were generated with immunoSEQ multiplex PCR, while TCRdb's copy carries only in-frame clones and drops some. The V and J calls and the clone size are those of that table, but D and trimming were determined from the DNA. Of some 210,000 clones detected, just under 85% appear once; the ten largest clones hold approximately 5.1%. The CDR3 length is 15 residues. V gave up 5 bases and J gave up 3 bases; unmatched junction bases: 7. Germline V lookup: CDR1 LGHNA, CDR2 YNFKEQ. The sample comprised peripheral blood. The sequence was obtained from a woman in her 70s with active or convalescent COVID-19. The chain employs TRBV4-2 and TRBJ2-7; TRBD2 matches at 10 bases. CDR3 sequence: CASSTLAGANYEQYF. CDR3 nucleotide sequence: TGTGCCAGCAGCACGCTAGCGGGAGCCAACTACGAGCAGTACTTC.